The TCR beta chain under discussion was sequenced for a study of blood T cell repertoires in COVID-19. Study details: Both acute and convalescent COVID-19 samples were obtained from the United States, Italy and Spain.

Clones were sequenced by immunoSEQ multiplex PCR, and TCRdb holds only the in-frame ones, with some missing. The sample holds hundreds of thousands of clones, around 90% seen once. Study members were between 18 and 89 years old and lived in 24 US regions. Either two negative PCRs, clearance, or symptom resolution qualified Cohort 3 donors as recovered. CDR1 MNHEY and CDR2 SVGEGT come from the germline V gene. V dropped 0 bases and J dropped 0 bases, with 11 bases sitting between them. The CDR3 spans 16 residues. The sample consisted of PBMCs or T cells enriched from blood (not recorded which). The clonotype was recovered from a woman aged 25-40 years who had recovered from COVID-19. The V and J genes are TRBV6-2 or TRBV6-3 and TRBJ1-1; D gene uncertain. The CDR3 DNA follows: TGTGCCAGCAGTTACTCGGTAGCGCTAATGAACACTGAAGCTTTCTTT. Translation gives CASSYSVALMNTEAFF.